This T cell receptor beta chain was recorded in a study of cytomegalovirus exposure and HLA in healthy donors. Findings and limits, study-wide: Prior analysis indicated that the majority of TCR beta V segments exhibited productivity approximately 90% or approximately 30% of the time. Investigators reported over 150 TCR beta chains as tied to cytomegalovirus. Sequencing probably produced one cluster of sequence variants that were highly shared.

PCR amplification relied on 60 Vbeta primers (plus 13 Jbeta primers). Some clones are missing from TCRdb's copy, which holds only in-frame ones; the method was immunoSEQ multiplex PCR. The profile shows roughly 100,000 clones, roughly 80% of them singletons. Those who donated were healthy bone marrow donors. There are a few counts of this clone. What it binds is not known. The germline V gene encodes CDR1 SNHLY and CDR2 FYNNEI. The V and J ends lost 6 bases and 6 bases respectively, with 8 bases between them. The CDR3 runs to 12 residues. This clonotype was sampled from a man aged 35 to 55 in good health and CMV-seronegative. This chain connects TRBV2 to TRBJ2-2; D gene uncertain. The specimen was PBMCs. The CDR3 protein is CASRQAPGELFF. The CDR3 DNA reads TGTGCCAGCAGGCAGGCCCCCGGGGAGCTGTTTTTT.